One and the same sample provided the 16 T cell receptor beta chains below, sequenced in a study of identical twins (dated by TCRdb to the mid-2010s). Libraries came from 5' RACE. TCRdb names Illumina HiSeq 2000 as the instrument used. The public reads were run again by TCRdb, first through fastp at Q25 and then through MiXCR, and only productive beta chains were kept. Duplicate CDR3 protein sequences are folded into a single record with the most common DNA and genes. The sample records about 890,000 distinct CDR3 sequences, roughly an eighth of which are singletons. Of the sample, around 1.6% is held by the ten largest clones. This sample also appeared in a second study, on yellow fever vaccine responses in identical twins.

The sequenced sample was PBMCs. The receptors stem from a woman aged 18-29 years in good health.

The chain uses TRBV11-2 and TRBJ2-7; possibly TRBD2 for D (5 bases). CDR1 SGHAT and CDR2 FQNNGV come from the germline V gene. V gave up 0 bases and J gave up 0 bases, with 15 bases separating them. The CDR3 is 17 residues long. CDR3 loop: CASSLDSTSFRSYEQYF. CDR3 in DNA: TGTGCCAGCAGCTTAGATTCTACTAGTTTTCGCTCCTACGAGCAGTACTTC.

This clonotype was counted ten times or more. The chain recombines TRBV12-3 or TRBV12-4 with TRBJ1-1; TRBD1 agrees at 7 bases. The CDR3 is made up of 15 amino acids. V was pared by 2 bases and J by 5 bases, with 8 bases of the junction left unmatched. In DNA, the CDR3 is TGTGCCAGCAGTTTACTTCCGGGACAGAGGACTGAAGCTTTCTTT. This encodes CASSLLPGQRTEAFF.

In this sample, this clonotype turned up a few times. The chain joins TRBV7-9 to TRBJ2-7, with 11 bases identical to TRBD1. With 10 bases clipped from V and 4 bases from J, the junction kept 12 bases outside the gene matches. This CDR3 region has 15 residues. Germline CDR1 reads SEHNR; CDR2 reads FQNEAQ (reference sequence). CDR3 loop: CATKTRDRGSYEQYF. The CDR3 DNA sequence: TGTGCCACCAAGACGCGGGACAGGGGGAGTTACGAGCAGTACTTC.

With regard to this clonotype: A read error may account for a junction end that differs from germline. V is TRBV12-3 or TRBV12-4 and J is TRBJ2-2; 10 nucleotides line up with TRBD1. CDR3 size: 18 residues. The CDR3 sequence is CASCLFHRDRGVTGELFF. The CDR3 DNA is TGTGCCAGCTGTTTATTTCATCGGGACAGGGGTGTAACCGGGGAGCTGTTTTTT.

The chain is built from TRBV20-1 and TRBJ2-3; 10 bases fit TRBD2. Germline CDR1 reads DFQATT; CDR2 reads SNEGSKA (reference sequence). This CDR3 region has 13 residues. J was trimmed by 5 bases and V by 8 bases; bases with no gene match: 7. CDR3 nucleotides: TGCAGTAGCCACCCTAGCGGGGGAGATACGCAGTATTTT. Translation gives CSSHPSGGDTQYF.

This clonotype was observed a handful of times. The V call is TRBV20-1, the J call TRBJ1-1; D ambiguous. CDR3 size: 11 residues. Germline assignment: CDR1 DFQATT and CDR2 SNEGSKA (reference sequence). Between the trimmed V and J ends, which lost 5 bases and 7 bases, there was a span of 11 bases. CDR3 residues: CSAPRDLEAFF. The CDR3 DNA follows: TGCAGTGCTCCCCGGGATCTTGAAGCTTTCTTT.

With respect to this clonotype: The junction departs from the called germline gene at one end, perhaps through a read error. The chain is built from TRBV20-1 and TRBJ2-1; the match to TRBD2 covers 13 bases. Germline V CDR1 and CDR2: DFQATT, SNEGSKA (reference sequence). The CDR3 runs to 15 residues. CDR3 residues: CCARGGTSGVDEQFF. As DNA, the CDR3 is TGCTGTGCTAGAGGGGGGACTAGCGGGGTCGATGAGCAGTTCTTC.

The chain combines TRBV5-4 with TRBJ2-1, with D perhaps matching TRBD2 (6 bases). The V gene lost 4 bases and the J gene lost 4 bases, with 21 bases spanning the gap. This CDR3 comprises 17 residues. Germline V gene lookup returns CDR1 SGHNT and CDR2 YYREEE (reference sequence). The CDR3, as DNA: TGTGCCAGCAGCCCCCCGGCGGGATACAAGTTATACAATGAGCAGTTCTTC. Encoded protein: CASSPPAGYKLYNEQFF.

The rearrangement joins TRBV27 to TRBJ1-4; 7 positions match TRBD1. From germline, CDR1 is MNHEY and CDR2 SMNVEV (reference sequence). This CDR3 contains 14 residues. After removal of 8 bases from V and 4 bases from J, the junction contained 7 bases not matched to a gene. As DNA, the CDR3 is TGTGCCAGCGGCGACAGGGATGGTAATGAAAAACTGTTTTTT. It encodes CASGDRDGNEKLFF.

This clonotype was detected many times. The chain joins TRBV5-6 to TRBJ2-5; D is unclear. Trimming cost V 0 bases and J 5 bases, with 8 bases left between them. This CDR3 has 13 amino acids. Germline V CDR1 and CDR2: SGHDT, YYEEEE. The CDR3 bases are TGTGCCAGCAGCTTGGGGGTTACGGAGACCCAGTACTTC. Translation gives CASSLGVTETQYF.

This chain uses TRBV20-1 with TRBJ2-3, with 7 bases fitting TRBD2. The CDR3 covers 14 residues. V lost 3 bases to trimming and J lost 4 bases; unmatched junction nucleotides: 7. Germline V lookup: CDR1 DFQATT, CDR2 SNEGSKA (reference sequence). The CDR3 DNA reads TGCAGTGCTAGGGGAGGGAATAGTGCAGATACGCAGTATTTT. Amino acid sequence: CSARGGNSADTQYF.

This clonotype occurred a few times. This chain connects TRBV7-7 to TRBJ2-7; no clear D gene. Germline CDR1 SSHAT, CDR2 FNYEAQ (reference sequence). The CDR3 has 14 residues. V lost 5 bases and J lost 0, with 11 bases in between. The CDR3 sequence is CASSRRRISYEQYF. CDR3 coding DNA: TGTGCCAGCAGCCGAAGACGGATCTCCTACGAGCAGTACTTC.

The chain combines TRBV29-1 with TRBJ2-3, with 11 bases lining up with TRBD2. Trimming at V came to 7 bases and at J to 2 bases, leaving 11 bases not matched to a gene. This CDR3 has 16 amino acids. Germline loops: CDR1 SQVTM, CDR2 ANQGSEA. In DNA form, the CDR3 reads TGCAGCGCCCGCCGGGCTAGCGGGGGGATCACAGATACGCAGTATTTT. Translation: CSARRASGGITDTQYF.

This clonotype was counted ten times or more. The chain carries TRBV12-5 and TRBJ1-1; D remains unclear. The germline V gene encodes CDR1 LGHNT and CDR2 FRNRAP. The CDR3 covers 12 residues. V shed 1 base and J shed 3 bases, with 3 bases lying between them. This CDR3 reads CASGLGDTEAFF. DNA of the CDR3: TGTGCTAGTGGTTTGGGGGACACTGAAGCTTTCTTT.

This clonotype was counted many times. V and J are TRBV7-9 and TRBJ2-5; D may be TRBD1 or TRBD2 (5 bases each). The CDR3 runs 15 residues. The V end was cut by 0 bases, the J end by 2 bases, with 10 bases between. From germline, CDR1 is SEHNR and CDR2 FQNEAQ (reference sequence). This CDR3 is CASSLAGRLQETQYF. The DNA of the CDR3 is TGTGCCAGCAGCTTAGCGGGACGGTTACAAGAGACCCAGTACTTC. The variable domain in full, with the rest retrieved from reference TRBV7-9 and TRBJ2-5, is DTGVSQNPRHKITKRGQNVTFRCDPISEHNRLYWYRQTLGQGPEFLTYFQNEAQLEKSRLLSDRFSAERPKGSFSTLEIQRTEQGDSAMYLCASSLAGRLQETQYFGPGTRLLVL.

This clonotype has more than one count but fewer than ten. The genes are TRBV6-1 and TRBJ2-7; TRBD1 aligns across 7 bases. The CDR3 totals 18 residues. J lost 1 base, V lost 4 bases, and 16 bases had no gene match. Germline V gene lookup returns CDR1 MNHNS and CDR2 SASEGT. CDR3 sequence: CASSVVRPFPGQSYEQYF. The DNA for the CDR3 is TGTGCCAGCAGTGTTGTACGCCCCTTTCCGGGACAGTCCTACGAGCAGTACTTC.